The T cell receptor beta chain described here comes from a study of shared clonotypes between healthy human individuals. The CDR3 runs 12 residues. The V and J ends lost 8 bases and 4 bases, in that order; junction bases with no gene match: 1. Germline V gene lookup returns CDR1 ENHRY and CDR2 SYGVKD. An even split of each subset's genomic DNA across several immunoSEQ plates was performed. Libraries were prepared by immunoSEQ multiplex PCR; TCRdb keeps only in-frame clonotypes and omits some of them. The table includes some 1,400,000 clones, about 96% detected once. What was sequenced was naive CD4+ T cells sorted from blood. Documented subset: CD45RA+ positively selected. The TCR sequence derives from a man younger than 45 in good health. This chain links TRBV10-3 with TRBJ2-5; 10 bases fit TRBD1. The DNA of the CDR3 is TGTGCCATCCGGACAGGGGGAGAGACCCAGTACTTC. Protein product: CAIRTGGETQYF.